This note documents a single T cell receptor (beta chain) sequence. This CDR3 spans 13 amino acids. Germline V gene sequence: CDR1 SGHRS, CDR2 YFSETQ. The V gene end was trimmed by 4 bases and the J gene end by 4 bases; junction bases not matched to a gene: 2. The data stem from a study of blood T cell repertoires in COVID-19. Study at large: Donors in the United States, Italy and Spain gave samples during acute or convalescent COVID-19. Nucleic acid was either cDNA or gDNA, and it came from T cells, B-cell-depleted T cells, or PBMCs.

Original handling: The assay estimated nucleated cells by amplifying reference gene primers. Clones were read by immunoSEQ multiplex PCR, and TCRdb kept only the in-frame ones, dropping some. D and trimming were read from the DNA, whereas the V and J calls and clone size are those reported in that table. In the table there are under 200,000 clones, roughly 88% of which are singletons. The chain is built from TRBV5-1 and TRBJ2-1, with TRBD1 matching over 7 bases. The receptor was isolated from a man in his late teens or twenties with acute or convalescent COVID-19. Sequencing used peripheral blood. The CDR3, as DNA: TGCGCCAGCAGCGAGGGACAGTACAATGAGCAGTTCTTC. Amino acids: CASSEGQYNEQFF.